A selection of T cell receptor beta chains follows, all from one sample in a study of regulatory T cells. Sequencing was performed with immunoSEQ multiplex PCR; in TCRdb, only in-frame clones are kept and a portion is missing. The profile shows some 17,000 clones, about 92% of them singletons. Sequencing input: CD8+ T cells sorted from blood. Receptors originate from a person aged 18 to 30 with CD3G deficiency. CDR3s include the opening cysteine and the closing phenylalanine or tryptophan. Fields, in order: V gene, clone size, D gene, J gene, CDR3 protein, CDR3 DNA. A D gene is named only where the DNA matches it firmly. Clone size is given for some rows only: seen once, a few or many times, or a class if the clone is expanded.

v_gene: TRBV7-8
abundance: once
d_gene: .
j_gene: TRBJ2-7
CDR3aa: CASKLSGGTAYEQYF
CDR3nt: TGTGCCAGCAAGCTTAGTGGCGGGACTGCCTACGAGCAGTACTTC

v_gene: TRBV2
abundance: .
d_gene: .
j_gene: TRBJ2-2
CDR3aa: CASSEEYGTGELFF
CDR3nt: TGTGCCAGCAGTGAAGAATACGGCACCGGGGAGCTGTTTTTT

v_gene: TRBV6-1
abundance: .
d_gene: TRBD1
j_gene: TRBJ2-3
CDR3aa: CASSEAQIGTGWNAQYF
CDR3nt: TGTGCCAGCAGTGAAGCGCAGATAGGGACAGGGTGGAACGCGCAGTATTTT

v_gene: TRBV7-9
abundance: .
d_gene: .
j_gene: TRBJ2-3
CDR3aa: CASSLPLADTQYF
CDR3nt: TGTGCCAGCAGCTTACCCCTTGCGGATACGCAGTATTTT

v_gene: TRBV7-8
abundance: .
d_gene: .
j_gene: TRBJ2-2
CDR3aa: CASSLVTRGVGELFF
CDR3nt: TGTGCCAGCAGCTTAGTGACGAGGGGGGTCGGGGAGCTGTTTTTT

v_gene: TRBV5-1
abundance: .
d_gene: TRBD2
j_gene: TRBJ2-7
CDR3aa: CASSPGLAGEGFYEQYF
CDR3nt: TGCGCCAGCAGTCCCGGACTAGCGGGGGAAGGATTCTACGAGCAGTACTTC

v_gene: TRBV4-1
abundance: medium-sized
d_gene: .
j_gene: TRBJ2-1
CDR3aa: CASTLSRGSLNEQFF
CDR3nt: TGCGCCAGCACTTTAAGCAGGGGATCCCTCAATGAGCAGTTCTTC

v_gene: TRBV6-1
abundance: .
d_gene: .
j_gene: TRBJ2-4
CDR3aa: CASSEAPRIHIQYF
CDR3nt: TGTGCCAGCAGTGAAGCGCCCAGGATCCACATTCAGTACTTC

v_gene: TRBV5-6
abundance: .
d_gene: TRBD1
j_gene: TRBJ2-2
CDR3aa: CASSPITGAGELFF
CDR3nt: TGTGCCAGCAGCCCAATTACAGGGGCCGGGGAGCTGTTTTTT

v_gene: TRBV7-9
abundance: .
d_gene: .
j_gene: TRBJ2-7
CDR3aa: CASSLGAGYEQYF
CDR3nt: TGTGCCAGCAGCTTAGGGGCCGGGTACGAGCAGTACTTC

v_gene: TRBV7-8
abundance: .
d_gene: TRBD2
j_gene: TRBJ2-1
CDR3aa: CASSLLAGGPVDEQFF
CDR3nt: TGTGCCAGCAGCCTACTAGCGGGGGGGCCCGTGGATGAGCAGTTCTTC

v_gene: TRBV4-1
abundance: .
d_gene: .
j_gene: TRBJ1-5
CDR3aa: CASSLGTLHQPQHF
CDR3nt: TGCGCCAGCAGTCTTGGAACGCTTCATCAGCCCCAGCATTTT

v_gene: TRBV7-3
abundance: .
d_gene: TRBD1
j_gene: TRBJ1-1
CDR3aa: CASSFQQGSEAFF
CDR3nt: TGTGCCAGCAGCTTCCAACAGGGGAGCGAAGCTTTCTTT

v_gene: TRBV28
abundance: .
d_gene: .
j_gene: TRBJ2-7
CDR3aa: CASTGGRTAYEQYF
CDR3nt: TGTGCCAGCACTGGAGGGAGGACAGCCTACGAGCAGTACTTC

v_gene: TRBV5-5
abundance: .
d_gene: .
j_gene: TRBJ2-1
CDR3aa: CASSLSDHNEQFF
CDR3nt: TGTGCCAGCAGCTTGTCGGACCACAATGAGCAGTTCTTC

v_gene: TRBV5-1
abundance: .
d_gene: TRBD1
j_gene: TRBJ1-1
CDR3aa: CASSWTGGTEAFF
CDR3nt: TGCGCCAGCAGCTGGACAGGGGGCACTGAAGCTTTCTTT

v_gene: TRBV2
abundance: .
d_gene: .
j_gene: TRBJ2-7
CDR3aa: CASSWSQGLSYEQYF
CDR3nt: TGTGCCAGCTCTTGGTCCCAGGGTCTCTCCTACGAGCAGTACTTC

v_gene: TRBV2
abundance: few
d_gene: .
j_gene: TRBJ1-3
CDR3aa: CASSEFPTGTGNTIYF
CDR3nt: TGTGCCAGCAGTGAATTCCCCACAGGGACTGGAAACACCATATATTTT